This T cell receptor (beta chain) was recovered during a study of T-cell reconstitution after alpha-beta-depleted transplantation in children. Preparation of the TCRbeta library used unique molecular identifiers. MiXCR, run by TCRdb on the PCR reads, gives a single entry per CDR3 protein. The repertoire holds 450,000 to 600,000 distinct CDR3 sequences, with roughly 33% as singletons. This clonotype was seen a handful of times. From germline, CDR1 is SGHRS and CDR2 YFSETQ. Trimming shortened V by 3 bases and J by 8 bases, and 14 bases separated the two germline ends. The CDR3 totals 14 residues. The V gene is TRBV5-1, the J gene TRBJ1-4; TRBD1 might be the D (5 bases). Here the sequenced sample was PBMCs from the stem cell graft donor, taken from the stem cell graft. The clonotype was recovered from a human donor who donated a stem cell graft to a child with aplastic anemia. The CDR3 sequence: CASSSSGAAEKLFF. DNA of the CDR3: TGCGCCAGCAGCTCTTCCGGGGCGGCGGAAAAACTGTTTTTT.